One sample yielded the 4 T cell receptor beta chains listed below, sequenced in a study of blood T cell repertoires in COVID-19. Using immunoSEQ multiplex PCR, the repertoire was profiled, and TCRdb retains in-frame clones only, with some absent. The table records approximately 150,000 clones, roughly 88% of them present only once. Sequencing used PBMCs or T cells enriched from blood (not recorded which). The receptors stem from a man aged 50-60 years who had recovered from COVID-19.

This chain joins TRBV30 and TRBJ2-7; D is unresolved. The V end lost 2 bases, the J end lost 3 bases, and 11 bases lay between the germline ends. The germline gives CDR1 GTSNPN, CDR2 SVGIG (reference sequence). CDR3 length: 13 residues. The CDR3 loop reads CAWSSTRFYEQYF. Written as DNA, the CDR3 is TGTGCCTGGAGTAGCACGAGATTCTACGAGCAGTACTTC.

The J gene is TRBJ1-1, the V gene TRBV7-8; no clear D gene. The V end lost 1 base, the J end lost 4 bases, and 13 bases lay between the germline ends. The CDR3 is 15 amino acids. Germline V gives CDR1 SGHVS, CDR2 FQNEAQ. In DNA, the CDR3 is TGTGCCAGCAGCTTAGTGCCGCTGTTGGCCACTGAAGCTTTCTTT. Amino acid sequence: CASSLVPLLATEAFF.

V usage is TRBV19 and J usage is TRBJ2-7; D is undetermined. V dropped 4 bases and J dropped 3 bases, with 13 bases sitting between them. The CDR3 loop spans 14 amino acids. CDR1 is LNHDA, CDR2 SQIVND, per germline (reference sequence). CDR3 bases: TGTGCCAGTAGTAGAGACACTATTCTCTACGAGCAGTACTTC. Residues: CASSRDTILYEQYF.

The chain combines TRBV19 with TRBJ1-4; 9 bases map to TRBD1. This CDR3 comprises 14 residues. Germline loops: CDR1 LNHDA, CDR2 SQIVND (reference sequence). V lost 6 bases and J lost 8; bases outside the gene matches: 7. The CDR3 is CASRMTGGREKLFF. CDR3 sequence (DNA): TGTGCCAGTAGGATGACAGGGGGTAGAGAAAAACTGTTTTTT.